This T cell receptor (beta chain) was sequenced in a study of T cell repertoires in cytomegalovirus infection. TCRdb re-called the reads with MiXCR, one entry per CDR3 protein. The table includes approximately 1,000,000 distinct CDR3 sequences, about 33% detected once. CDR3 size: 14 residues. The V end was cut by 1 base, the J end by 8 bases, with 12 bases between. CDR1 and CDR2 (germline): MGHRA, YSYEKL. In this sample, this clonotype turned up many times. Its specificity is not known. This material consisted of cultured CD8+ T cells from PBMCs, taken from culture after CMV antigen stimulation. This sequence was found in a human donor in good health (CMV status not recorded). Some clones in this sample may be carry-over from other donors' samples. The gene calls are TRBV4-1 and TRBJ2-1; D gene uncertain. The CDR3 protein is CASSQVKFDDEQFF. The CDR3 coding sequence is TGCGCCAGCAGCCAAGTTAAATTCGACGATGAGCAGTTCTTC.